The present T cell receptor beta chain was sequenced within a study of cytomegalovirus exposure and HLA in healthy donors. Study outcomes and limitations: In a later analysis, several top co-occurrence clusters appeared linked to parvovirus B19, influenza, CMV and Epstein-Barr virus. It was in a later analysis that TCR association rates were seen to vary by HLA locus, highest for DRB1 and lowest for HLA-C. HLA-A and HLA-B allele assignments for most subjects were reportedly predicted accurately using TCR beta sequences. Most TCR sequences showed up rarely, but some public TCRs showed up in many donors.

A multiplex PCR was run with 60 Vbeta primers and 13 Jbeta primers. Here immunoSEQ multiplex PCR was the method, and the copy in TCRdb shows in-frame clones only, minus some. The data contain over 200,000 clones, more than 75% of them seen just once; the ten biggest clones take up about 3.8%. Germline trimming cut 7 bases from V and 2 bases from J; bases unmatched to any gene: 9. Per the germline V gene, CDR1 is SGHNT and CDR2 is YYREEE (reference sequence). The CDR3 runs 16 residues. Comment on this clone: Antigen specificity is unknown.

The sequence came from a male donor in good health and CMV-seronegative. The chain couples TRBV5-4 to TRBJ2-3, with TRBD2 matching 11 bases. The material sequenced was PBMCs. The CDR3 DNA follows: TGTGCCAGCGGGCGGGCTAGCGGGAGGAACACAGATACGCAGTATTTT. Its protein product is CASGRASGRNTDTQYF.